These 2 T cell receptor beta chains were sequenced from one sample in a study of T cells in Graves' hyperthyroidism and ophthalmopathy. Authors of the study amplified TCR beta CDR3 regions from RNA transcripts. TCR CDR3 regions were first amplified by RT-PCR with HTBI primers. TCRdb re-derived calls from the multiplex PCR reads in MiXCR, one entry per CDR3 protein. Of almost 500,000 distinct CDR3 sequences in the sample, approximately 23% were seen once. The specimen was blood. The receptors shown here come from a woman between 65 and 79 years old with Graves' ophthalmopathy.

This clonotype was observed many times. The V call is TRBV11-2, the J call TRBJ2-3, with 11 bases lining up with TRBD2. Looked up from germline, CDR1 is SGHAT and CDR2 is FQNNGV. The junction had 5 bases not matched to a gene; V was cut back by 5 bases and J by 4 bases. The CDR3 spans 15 residues. CDR3 bases: TGTGCCAGCAGCCAACTAGCGGGAGTTTCAGATACGCAGTATTTT. It yields the protein CASSQLAGVSDTQYF.

This clonotype turned up a few times. This chain joins TRBV30 and TRBJ2-7, with D perhaps matching TRBD1 (5 bases). Per the germline V gene, CDR1 is GTSNPN and CDR2 is SVGIG (reference sequence). Trimming took off 0 bases at V and 2 bases at J, with 14 bases between the two ends. This CDR3 region has 15 residues. CDR3 bases: TGTGCCTGGAGTGTATCAACCCTAGGGGCCTACGAGCAGTACTTC. It yields the protein CAWSVSTLGAYEQYF. The whole variable domain, remainder taken from reference TRBV30 and TRBJ2-7, is SQTIHQWPATLVQPVGSPLSLECTVEGTSNPNLYWYRQAAGRGLQLLFYSVGIGQISSEVPQNLSASRPQDRQFILSSKKLLLSDSGFYLCAWSVSTLGAYEQYFGPGTRLTVT.